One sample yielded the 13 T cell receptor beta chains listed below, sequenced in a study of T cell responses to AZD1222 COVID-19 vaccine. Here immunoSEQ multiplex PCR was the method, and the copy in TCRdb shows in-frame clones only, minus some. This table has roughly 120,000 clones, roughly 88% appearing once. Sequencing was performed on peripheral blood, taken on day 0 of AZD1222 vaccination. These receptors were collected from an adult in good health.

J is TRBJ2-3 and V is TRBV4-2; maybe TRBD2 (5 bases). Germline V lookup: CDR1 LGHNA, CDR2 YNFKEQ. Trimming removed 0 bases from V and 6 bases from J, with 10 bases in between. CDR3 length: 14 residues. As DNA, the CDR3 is TGTGCCAGCAGCCAAGATCTGGAGCGGGATACGCAGTATTTT. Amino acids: CASSQDLERDTQYF.

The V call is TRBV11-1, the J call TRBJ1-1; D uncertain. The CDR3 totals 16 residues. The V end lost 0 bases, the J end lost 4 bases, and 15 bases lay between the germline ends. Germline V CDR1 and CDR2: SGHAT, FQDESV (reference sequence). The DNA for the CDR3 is TGTGCCAGCAGCTTAGCTCGGGTCCAGCGCGGCACTGAAGCTTTCTTT. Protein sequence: CASSLARVQRGTEAFF.

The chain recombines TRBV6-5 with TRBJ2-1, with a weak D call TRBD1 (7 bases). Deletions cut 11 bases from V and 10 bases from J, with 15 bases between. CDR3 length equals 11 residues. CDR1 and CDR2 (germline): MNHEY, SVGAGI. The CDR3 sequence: CAAQGRHEQFF. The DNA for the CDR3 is TGTGCCGCACAGGGGAGGCACGAGCAGTTCTTC.

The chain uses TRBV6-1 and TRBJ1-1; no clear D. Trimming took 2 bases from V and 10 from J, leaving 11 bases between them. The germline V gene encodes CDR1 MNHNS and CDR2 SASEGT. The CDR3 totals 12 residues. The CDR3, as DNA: TGTGCCAGCAGTGAAACAAGGGCGGGAGCTTTCTTT. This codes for CASSETRAGAFF.

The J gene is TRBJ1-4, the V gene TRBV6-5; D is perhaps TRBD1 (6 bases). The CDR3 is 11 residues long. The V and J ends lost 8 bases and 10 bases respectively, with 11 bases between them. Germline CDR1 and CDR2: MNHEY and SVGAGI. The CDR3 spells CASRKGGKLFF. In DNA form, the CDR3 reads TGTGCCAGCCGTAAGGGGGGAAAACTGTTTTTT.

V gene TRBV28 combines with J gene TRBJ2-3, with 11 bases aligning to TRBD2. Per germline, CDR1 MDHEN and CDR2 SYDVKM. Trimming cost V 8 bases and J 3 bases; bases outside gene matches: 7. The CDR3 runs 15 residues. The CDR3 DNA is TGTGCCAGCGACTTAGCGGGGGGGCCGACAGATACGCAGTATTTT. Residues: CASDLAGGPTDTQYF. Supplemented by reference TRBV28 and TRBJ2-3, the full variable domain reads DVKVTQSSRYLVKRTGEKVFLECVQDMDHENMFWYRQDPGLGLRLIYFSYDVKMKEKGDIPEGYSVSREKKERFSLILESASTNQTSMYLCASDLAGGPTDTQYFGPGTRLTVL.

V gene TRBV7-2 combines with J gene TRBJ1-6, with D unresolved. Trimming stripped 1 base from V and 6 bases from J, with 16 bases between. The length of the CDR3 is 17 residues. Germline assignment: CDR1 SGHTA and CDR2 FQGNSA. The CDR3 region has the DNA TGTGCCAGCAGCTTAGGGCCCGGCTTACCTACTAATTCACCCCTCCACTTT. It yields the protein CASSLGPGLPTNSPLHF.

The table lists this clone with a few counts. CDR3 coding DNA: TGTGCCAGCAGTATGGCAGGATGGACAGATACGCAGTATTTT. Its translation: CASSMAGWTDTQYF. The V gene is TRBV2, the J gene TRBJ2-3; the D is unclear. Trimming left V 5 bases short and J 3 bases short, with 12 bases between. The CDR3 runs 14 residues. CDR1 and CDR2 from the germline V gene are SNHLY and FYNNEI.

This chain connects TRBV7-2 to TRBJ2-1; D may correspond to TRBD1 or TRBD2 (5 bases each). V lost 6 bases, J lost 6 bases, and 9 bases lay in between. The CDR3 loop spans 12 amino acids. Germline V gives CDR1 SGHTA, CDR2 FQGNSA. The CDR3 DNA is TGTGCCAGCAGGATTGGGGGCAATGAGCAGTTCTTC. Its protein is CASRIGGNEQFF.

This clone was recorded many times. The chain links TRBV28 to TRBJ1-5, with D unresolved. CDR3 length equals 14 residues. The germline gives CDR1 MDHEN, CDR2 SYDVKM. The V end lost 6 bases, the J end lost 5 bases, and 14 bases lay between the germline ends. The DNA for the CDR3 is TGTGCCAGCAGACATGGACGGATTTATCAGCCCCAGCATTTT. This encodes CASRHGRIYQPQHF. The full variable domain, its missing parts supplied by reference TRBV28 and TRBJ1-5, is DVKVTQSSRYLVKRTGEKVFLECVQDMDHENMFWYRQDPGLGLRLIYFSYDVKMKEKGDIPEGYSVSREKKERFSLILESASTNQTSMYLCASRHGRIYQPQHFGDGTRLSIL.

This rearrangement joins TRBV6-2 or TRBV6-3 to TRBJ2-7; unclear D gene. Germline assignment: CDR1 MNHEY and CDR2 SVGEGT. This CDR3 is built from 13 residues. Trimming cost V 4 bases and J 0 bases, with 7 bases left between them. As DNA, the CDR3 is TGTGCCAGCAGTTTGTTGTTCTCCTACGAGCAGTACTTC. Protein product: CASSLLFSYEQYF.

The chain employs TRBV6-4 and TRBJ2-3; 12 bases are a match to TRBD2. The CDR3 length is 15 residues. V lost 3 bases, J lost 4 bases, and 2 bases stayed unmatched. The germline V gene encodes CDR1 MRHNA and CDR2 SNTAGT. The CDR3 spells CASSERTSGADTQYF. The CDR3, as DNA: TGTGCCAGCAGTGAAAGGACTAGCGGGGCAGATACGCAGTATTTT.

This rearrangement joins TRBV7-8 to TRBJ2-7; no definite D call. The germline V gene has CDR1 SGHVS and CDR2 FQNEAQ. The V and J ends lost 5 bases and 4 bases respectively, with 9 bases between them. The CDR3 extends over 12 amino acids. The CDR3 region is CASSTGSYEQYF. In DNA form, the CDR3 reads TGTGCCAGCAGCACCGGGTCTTACGAGCAGTACTTC.